This is a list of T cell receptor beta chains from one sample in a study of CD8 T cells in Susac syndrome. TCRdb re-analysed the immunoSEQ multiplex PCR reads in MiXCR, keeping a single row per CDR3 protein. The sample has approximately 210,000 distinct CDR3 sequences, approximately 94% seen once. Sequences were obtained from CD4+ T cells from PBMCs. The receptors here all came from a human donor with Susac syndrome. Each CDR3 is given with its conserved first and last residue. The order of the fields is J gene, CDR3 length, V gene, D gene, CDR3 DNA, CDR3 protein. D genes are given only for firm matches.

TRBJ1-5 | 15 | TRBV15 | - | TGTGCCACCAGCAGAGTAGGGAGTAGCAATCAGCCCCAGCATTTT | CATSRVGSSNQPQHF
TRBJ2-7 | 14 | TRBV5-4 | - | TGTGCCAGCAGCAAGGAACAGGGAGCCTACGAGCAGTACTTC | CASSKEQGAYEQYF
TRBJ2-1 | 14 | TRBV12-3/TRBV12-4 | - | TGTGCCAGCGGCCGTAGCAGCTCCTACAATGAGCAGTTCTTC | CASGRSSSYNEQFF
TRBJ1-5 | 15 | TRBV19 | - | TGTGCCAGTAGTGTGACAGCCACTAGCAATCAGCCCCAGCATTTT | CASSVTATSNQPQHF
TRBJ2-3 | 15 | TRBV15 | TRBD2 | TGTGCCACCAGCAGACTGACTAGCGGGGGAGATACGCAGTATTTT | CATSRLTSGGDTQYF
TRBJ1-4 | 14 | TRBV20-1 | - | TGCAGTGCTGGAGGAAGTGGGGGTCATGAAAAACTGTTTTTT | CSAGGSGGHEKLFF
TRBJ2-6 | 17 | TRBV7-6 | TRBD2 | TGTGCCAGCAGCTTGGGCGCGGGAGGGACTGGGGCCAACGTCCTGACTTTC | CASSLGAGGTGANVLTF
TRBJ1-1 | 12 | TRBV7-9 | - | TGTGCCAGCACCAGTATGAACACTGAAGCTTTCTTT | CASTSMNTEAFF
TRBJ1-5 | 15 | TRBV12-3/TRBV12-4 | - | TGTGCCAGCAGTTTAGAGACGGATAGCAATCAGCCCCAGCATTTT | CASSLETDSNQPQHF
TRBJ1-1 | 14 | TRBV12-3/TRBV12-4 | - | TGTGCCAGCACCTCGAGTAGGGAAGGCACTGAAGCTTTCTTT | CASTSSREGTEAFF